A single sample gave rise to the 6 T cell receptor beta chains below, sequenced in a study of Ad26.COV2.S vaccination and SARS-CoV-2 variants. Assay: immunoSEQ multiplex PCR; the TCRdb copy retains only in-frame clones and omits some. Of about 350,000 clones detected, around 89% appear once; the ten largest clones hold approximately 5%. Documented treatment: 19 received Ad26.COV2.S at low or high dose, single or two shots; about 5 received placebo; per-sample allocation not given. Day 63 following the first vaccine or placebo injection was when the samples were taken. Specimen: peripheral blood, collected in a trial of Ad26.COV2.S vaccine versus placebo. These receptors were obtained from a person between 18 and 65 years old who received the Ad26.COV2.S COVID-19 vaccine or a placebo.

This clone came up once. V is TRBV12-5 and J is TRBJ2-1; 14 bases match TRBD2. The CDR3 is 16 residues long. Trimming cost V 1 base and J 15 bases; bases outside gene matches: 11. Germline CDR1 reads LGHNT; CDR2 reads FRNRAP. CDR3 region: CASGLAPGGLAGEGFF. The CDR3 DNA reads TGTGCTAGTGGTTTGGCCCCCGGGGGACTAGCGGGAGAGGGGTTCTTC.

This rearrangement joins TRBV5-1 to TRBJ2-3, with 11 nucleotides matching TRBD2. V lost 3 bases, J lost 5 bases, and 8 bases stayed unmatched. CDR1 and CDR2 (germline): SGHRS, YFSETQ. CDR3 size: 16 residues. CDR3 nucleotide sequence: TGCGCCAGCAGCTCGCTCACTAGCGGGGGAGAAGATACGCAGTATTTT. As protein: CASSSLTSGGEDTQYF.

V is TRBV7-9 and J is TRBJ1-1; D uncertain. Germline values: CDR1 SEHNR, CDR2 FQNEAQ (reference sequence). Trimming left V 1 base short and J 7 bases short, with 4 bases between. The CDR3 extends over 11 amino acids. For the CDR3, the DNA is TGTGCCAGCAGCTTAGGCCGTGAAGCTTTCTTT. As protein: CASSLGREAFF.

This chain connects TRBV29-1 to TRBJ1-1; the D is unclear. The CDR3 is made up of 12 amino acids. Between the trimmed V and J ends, which lost 7 bases and 4 bases, there was a span of 13 bases. Germline V lookup: CDR1 SQVTM, CDR2 ANQGSEA. The DNA for the CDR3 is TGCAGCGGGAGGGCAGCCAGCACTGAAGCTTTCTTT. Amino acids: CSGRAASTEAFF. Full variable domain (rest looked up from reference TRBV29-1 and TRBJ1-1): SAVISQKPSRDICQRGTSLTIQCQVDSQVTMMFWYRQQPGQSLTLIATANQGSEATYESGFVIDKFPISRPNLTFSTLTVSNMSPEDSSIYLCSGRAASTEAFFGQGTRLTVV.

The rearrangement uses TRBV7-9 and TRBJ2-5; 7 nucleotides line up with TRBD2. The germline gives CDR1 SEHNR, CDR2 FQNEAQ (reference sequence). V gave up 4 bases and J gave up 5 bases; unmatched junction bases: 4. The CDR3 extends over 13 amino acids. As DNA, the CDR3 is TGTGCCAGCAGCTCGCGGGGGTGGGAGACCCAGTACTTC. Translated: CASSSRGWETQYF.

This clone has only one observation. The CDR3 reads CASSVEGGQLDEKLFF. The CDR3 nucleotides are TGTGCCAGCAGCGTAGAGGGGGGACAGTTGGATGAAAAACTGTTTTTT. The chain carries TRBV9 and TRBJ1-4; 7 positions match TRBD1. The V gene's germline CDR1 is SGDLS and CDR2 YYNGEE. The trim removed 0 bases at V and 6 bases at J, leaving 8 bases unmatched. The CDR3 is made up of 16 amino acids.